A selection of T cell receptor beta chains follows, all from one sample in a study of blood T cell repertoires in COVID-19. Data came from immunoSEQ multiplex PCR; TCRdb stores just in-frame clones and leaves some out. There are about 310,000 clones in the sample; roughly 89% occur only once, and roughly a tenth lies in the top ten. Sequenced material: PBMCs or T cells enriched from blood (not recorded which). These receptors originate from a woman between 25 and 40 years old who had recovered from COVID-19. Both conserved end residues are part of each CDR3. A D gene is named only where the DNA matches it firmly. Clone sizes are given selectively: once, few, many, or a class where the clone is expanded.

V	J	D	size	CDR3	DNA
TRBV6-2/TRBV6-3	TRBJ1-1	-	-	CASSYLHPGTEAFF	TGTGCCAGCAGTTACCTACACCCGGGGACTGAAGCTTTCTTT
TRBV6-5	TRBJ2-7	-	-	CASSYSAGAGIGEQYF	TGTGCCAGCAGTTACTCGGCGGGCGCCGGGATAGGCGAGCAGTACTTC
TRBV14	TRBJ1-6	-	once	CASSQEPPTYNSPLHF	TGTGCCAGCAGCCAAGAGCCACCGACATATAATTCACCCCTCCACTTT
TRBV29-1	TRBJ1-1	-	-	CSVPRGGRRNTEAFF	TGCAGCGTCCCCCGGGGAGGAAGGAGGAACACTGAAGCTTTCTTT
TRBV6-5	TRBJ2-7	-	-	CASSYRLGAYEQYF	TGTGCCAGCAGTTACAGGCTCGGGGCCTACGAGCAGTACTTC
TRBV27	TRBJ2-2	TRBD1	-	CASTGTANTGELFF	TGTGCCAGCACCGGGACAGCGAACACCGGGGAGCTGTTTTTT
TRBV5-4	TRBJ2-2	-	-	CASSYTGTGELFF	TGTGCCAGCAGCTACACAGGGACCGGGGAGCTGTTTTTT
TRBV7-8	TRBJ2-3	-	-	CASSLALLDTQYF	TGTGCCAGCAGCTTAGCCTTACTTGATACGCAGTATTTT
TRBV6-5	TRBJ1-1	TRBD1	-	CASTRQGATEAFF	TGTGCCAGCACGCGACAGGGGGCGACTGAAGCTTTCTTT
TRBV6-5	TRBJ2-7	TRBD2	-	CASSYRRERAYEQYF	TGTGCCAGCAGTTACAGGCGGGAGCGGGCCTACGAGCAGTACTTC
TRBV10-3	TRBJ2-1	TRBD2	once	CAIRPQRESYNEQFF	TGTGCCATCAGACCACAGCGGGAGTCTTACAATGAGCAGTTCTTC
TRBV9	TRBJ2-1	-	-	CASSVGGGYTDNEQFF	TGTGCCAGCAGCGTAGGTGGCGGGTACACGGACAATGAGCAGTTCTTC
TRBV24-1	TRBJ1-1	TRBD1	-	CATRQGESTEAFF	TGTGCCACCAGACAGGGGGAGAGCACTGAAGCTTTCTTT
TRBV7-2	TRBJ1-6	-	-	CASSLEGGRIHSPLHF	TGTGCCAGCAGCCTCGAGGGGGGGCGCATCCATTCACCCCTCCACTTT
TRBV7-3	TRBJ2-5	TRBD1	-	CASSNRQGLEETQYF	TGTGCCAGCAGCAATAGACAGGGTTTGGAAGAGACCCAGTACTTC
TRBV9	TRBJ2-3	-	-	CASSARGRGGTDTQYF	TGTGCCAGCAGCGCACGGGGGAGAGGAGGCACAGATACGCAGTATTTT
TRBV13	TRBJ2-1	TRBD1	-	CASSQGALSSYNEQFF	TGTGCCAGCAGTCAGGGGGCCCTAAGCTCCTACAATGAGCAGTTCTTC
TRBV7-6	TRBJ1-5	-	-	CASSLGVGVRPQPQHF	TGTGCCAGCAGCTTAGGAGTCGGGGTTCGTCCTCAGCCCCAGCATTTT
TRBV5-4	TRBJ2-1	-	-	CASSLVGLNEQFF	TGTGCCAGCAGCTTGGTGGGGCTCAATGAGCAGTTCTTC
TRBV5-1	TRBJ1-1	-	-	CASSSQVLNTEAFF	TGCGCCAGCAGCTCACAGGTCTTGAACACTGAAGCTTTCTTT
TRBV9	TRBJ2-1	TRBD2	-	CASSVATSGSSYNEQFF	TGTGCCAGCAGCGTAGCTACTAGCGGGAGCTCCTACAATGAGCAGTTCTTC
TRBV3-1/TRBV3-2	TRBJ1-1	TRBD1	few	CASSQGQGNTEAFF	TGTGCCAGCAGCCAAGGACAGGGGAACACTGAAGCTTTCTTT
TRBV27	TRBJ2-5	-	-	CASSLSYGETQYF	TGTGCCAGCAGTTTATCGTACGGGGAGACCCAGTACTTC
TRBV18	TRBJ1-1	-	-	CASSPQGDTEAFF	TGTGCCAGCTCACCTCAAGGGGACACTGAAGCTTTCTTT
TRBV3-1/TRBV3-2	TRBJ2-7	TRBD2	-	CASSQGGAGGLGEQYF	TGTGCCAGCAGCCAAGGCGGAGCGGGGGGATTAGGGGAGCAGTACTTC